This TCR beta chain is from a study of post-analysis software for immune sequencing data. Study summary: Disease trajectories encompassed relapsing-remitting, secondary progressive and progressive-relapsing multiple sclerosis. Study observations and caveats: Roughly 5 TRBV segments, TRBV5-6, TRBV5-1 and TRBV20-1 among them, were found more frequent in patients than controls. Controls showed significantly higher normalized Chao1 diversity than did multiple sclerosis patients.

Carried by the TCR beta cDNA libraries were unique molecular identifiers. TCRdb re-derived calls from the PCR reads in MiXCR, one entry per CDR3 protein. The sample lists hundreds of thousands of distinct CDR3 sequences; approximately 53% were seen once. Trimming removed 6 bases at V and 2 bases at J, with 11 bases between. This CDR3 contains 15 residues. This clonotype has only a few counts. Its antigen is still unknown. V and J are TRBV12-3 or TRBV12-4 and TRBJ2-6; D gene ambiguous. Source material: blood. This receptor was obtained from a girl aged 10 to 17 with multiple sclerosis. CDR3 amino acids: CASSPVRAGANVLTF. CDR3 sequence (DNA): TGTGCCAGCAGCCCTGTTCGGGCTGGGGCCAACGTCCTGACTTTC.